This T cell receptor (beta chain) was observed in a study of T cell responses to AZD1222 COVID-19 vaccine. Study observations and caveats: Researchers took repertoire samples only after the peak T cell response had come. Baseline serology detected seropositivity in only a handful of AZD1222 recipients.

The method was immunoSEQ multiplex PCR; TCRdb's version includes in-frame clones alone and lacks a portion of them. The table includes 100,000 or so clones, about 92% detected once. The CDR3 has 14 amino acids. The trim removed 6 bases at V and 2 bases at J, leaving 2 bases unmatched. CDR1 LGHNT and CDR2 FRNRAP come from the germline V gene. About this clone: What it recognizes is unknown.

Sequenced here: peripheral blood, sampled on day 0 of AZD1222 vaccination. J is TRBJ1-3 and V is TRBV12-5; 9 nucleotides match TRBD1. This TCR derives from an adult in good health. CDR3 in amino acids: CASGRDRAGNTIYF. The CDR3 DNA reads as TGTGCTAGTGGCCGGGACAGGGCTGGAAACACCATATATTTT.